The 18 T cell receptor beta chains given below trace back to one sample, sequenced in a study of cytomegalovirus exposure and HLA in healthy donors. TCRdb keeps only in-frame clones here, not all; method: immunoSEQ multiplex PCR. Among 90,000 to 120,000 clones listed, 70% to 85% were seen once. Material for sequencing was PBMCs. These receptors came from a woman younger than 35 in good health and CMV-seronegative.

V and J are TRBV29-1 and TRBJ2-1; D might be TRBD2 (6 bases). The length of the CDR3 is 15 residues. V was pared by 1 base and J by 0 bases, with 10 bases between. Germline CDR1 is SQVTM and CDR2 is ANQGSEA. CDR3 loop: CSVEAGVSSYNEQFF. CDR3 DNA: TGCAGCGTTGAAGCGGGGGTTTCCTCCTACAATGAGCAGTTCTTC.

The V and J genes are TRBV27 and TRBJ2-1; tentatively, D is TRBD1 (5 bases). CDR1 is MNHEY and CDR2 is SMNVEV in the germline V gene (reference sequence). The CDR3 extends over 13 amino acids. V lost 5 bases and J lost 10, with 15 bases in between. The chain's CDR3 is CASSLRQPGEQFF. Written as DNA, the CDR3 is TGTGCCAGCAGTCTCCGACAGCCAGGCGAGCAGTTCTTC.

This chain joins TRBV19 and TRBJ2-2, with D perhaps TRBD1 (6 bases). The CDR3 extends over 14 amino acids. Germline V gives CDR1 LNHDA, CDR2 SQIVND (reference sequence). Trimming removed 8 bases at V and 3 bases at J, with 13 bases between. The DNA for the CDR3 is TGTGCCAGTTCTGGACAGTTCTACACCGGGGAGCTGTTTTTT. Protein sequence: CASSGQFYTGELFF.

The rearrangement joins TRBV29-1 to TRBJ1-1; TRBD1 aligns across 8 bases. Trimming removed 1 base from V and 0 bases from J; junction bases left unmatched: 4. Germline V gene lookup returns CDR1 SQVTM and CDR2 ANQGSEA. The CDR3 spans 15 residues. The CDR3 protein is CSVEGPGQVNTEAFF. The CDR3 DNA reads TGCAGCGTTGAAGGGCCGGGACAGGTGAACACTGAAGCTTTCTTT.

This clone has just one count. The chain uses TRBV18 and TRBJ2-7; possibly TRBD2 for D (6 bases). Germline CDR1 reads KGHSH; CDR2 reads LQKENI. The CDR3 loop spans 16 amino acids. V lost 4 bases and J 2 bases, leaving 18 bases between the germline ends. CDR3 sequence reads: CASSRGAGLMTYEQYF. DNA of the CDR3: TGTGCCAGCTCACGAGGTGCGGGACTGATGACCTACGAGCAGTACTTC.

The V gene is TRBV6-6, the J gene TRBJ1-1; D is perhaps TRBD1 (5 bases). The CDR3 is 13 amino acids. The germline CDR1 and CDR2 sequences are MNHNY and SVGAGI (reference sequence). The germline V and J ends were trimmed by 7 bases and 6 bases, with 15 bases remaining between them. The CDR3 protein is CASIPGWGSEAFF. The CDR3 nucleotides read TGTGCCAGCATTCCTGGGTGGGGCTCTGAAGCTTTCTTT.

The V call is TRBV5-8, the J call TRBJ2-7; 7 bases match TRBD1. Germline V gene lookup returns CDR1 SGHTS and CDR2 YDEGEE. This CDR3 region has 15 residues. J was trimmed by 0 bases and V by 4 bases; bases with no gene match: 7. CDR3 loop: CASSSTGVTSYEQYF. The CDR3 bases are TGTGCCAGCAGCAGCACAGGGGTAACCTCCTACGAGCAGTACTTC.

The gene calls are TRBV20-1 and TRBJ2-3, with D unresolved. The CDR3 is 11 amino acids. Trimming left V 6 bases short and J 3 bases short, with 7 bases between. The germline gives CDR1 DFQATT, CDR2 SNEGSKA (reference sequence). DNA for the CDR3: TGCAGTGCGCCCGAGACAGATACGCAGTATTTT. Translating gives CSAPETDTQYF.

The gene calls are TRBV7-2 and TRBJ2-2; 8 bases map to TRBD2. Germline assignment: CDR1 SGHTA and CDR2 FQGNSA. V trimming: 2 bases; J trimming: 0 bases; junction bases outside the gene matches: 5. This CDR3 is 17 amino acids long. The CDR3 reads CASSLSAAGANTGELFF. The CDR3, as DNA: TGTGCCAGCAGCTTATCGGCAGCGGGGGCGAACACCGGGGAGCTGTTTTTT.

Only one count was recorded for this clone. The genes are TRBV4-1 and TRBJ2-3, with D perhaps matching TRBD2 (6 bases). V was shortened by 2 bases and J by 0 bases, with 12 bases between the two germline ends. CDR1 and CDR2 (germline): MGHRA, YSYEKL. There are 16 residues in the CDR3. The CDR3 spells CASSQLSGASTDTQYF. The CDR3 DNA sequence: TGCGCCAGCAGCCAACTTAGCGGTGCTAGCACAGATACGCAGTATTTT.

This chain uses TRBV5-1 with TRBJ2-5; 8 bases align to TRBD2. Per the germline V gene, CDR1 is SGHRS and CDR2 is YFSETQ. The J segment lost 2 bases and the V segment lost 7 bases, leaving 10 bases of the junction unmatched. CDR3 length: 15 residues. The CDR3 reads CASHGGASVQETQYF. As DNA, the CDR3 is TGCGCCAGCCACGGGGGGGCCTCGGTGCAAGAGACCCAGTACTTC.

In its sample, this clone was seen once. The CDR3 nucleotides read TGTGCCAGCAGCTCGGGACAGGGCAGGGGGAACACTGAAGCTTTCTTT. It translates to CASSSGQGRGNTEAFF. The chain employs TRBV5-6 and TRBJ1-1, with 9 bases matching TRBD1. Germline CDR1 SGHDT, CDR2 YYEEEE. J was trimmed by 1 base and V by 3 bases; bases with no gene match: 7. There are 16 residues in the CDR3.

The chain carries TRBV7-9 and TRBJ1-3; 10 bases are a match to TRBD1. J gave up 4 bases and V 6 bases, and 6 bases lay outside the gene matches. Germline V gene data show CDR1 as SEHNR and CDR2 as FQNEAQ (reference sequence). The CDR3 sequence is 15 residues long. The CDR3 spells CASRRTGGTGNTIYF. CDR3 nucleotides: TGTGCCAGCAGACGGACAGGGGGTACGGGAAACACCATATATTTT.

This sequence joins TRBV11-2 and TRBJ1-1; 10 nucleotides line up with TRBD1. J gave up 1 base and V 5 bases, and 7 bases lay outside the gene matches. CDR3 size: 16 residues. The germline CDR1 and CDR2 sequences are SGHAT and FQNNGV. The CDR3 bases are TGTGCCAGCAGCCCTCGGACAGGGGGGGAGAACACTGAAGCTTTCTTT. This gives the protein CASSPRTGGENTEAFF.

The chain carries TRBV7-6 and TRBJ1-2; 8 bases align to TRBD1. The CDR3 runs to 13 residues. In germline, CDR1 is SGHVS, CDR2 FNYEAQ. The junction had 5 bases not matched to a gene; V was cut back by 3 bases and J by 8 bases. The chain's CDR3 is CASSFFRGLGYTF. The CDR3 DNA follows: TGTGCCAGCAGCTTTTTCAGGGGGCTCGGCTACACCTTC.

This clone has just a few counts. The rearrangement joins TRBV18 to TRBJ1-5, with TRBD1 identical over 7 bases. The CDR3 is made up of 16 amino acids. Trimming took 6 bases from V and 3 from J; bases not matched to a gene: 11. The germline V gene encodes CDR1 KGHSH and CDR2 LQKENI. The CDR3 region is CASSSGQIGVNQPQHF. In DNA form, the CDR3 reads TGTGCCAGCTCTTCGGGACAGATAGGGGTCAATCAGCCCCAGCATTTT.

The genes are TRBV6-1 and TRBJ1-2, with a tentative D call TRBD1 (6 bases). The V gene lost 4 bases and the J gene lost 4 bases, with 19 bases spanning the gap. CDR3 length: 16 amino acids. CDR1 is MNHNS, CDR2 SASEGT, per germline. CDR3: CASSALSGRGPYGYTF. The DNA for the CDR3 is TGTGCCAGCAGTGCGCTCTCTGGCAGGGGCCCCTATGGCTACACCTTC.

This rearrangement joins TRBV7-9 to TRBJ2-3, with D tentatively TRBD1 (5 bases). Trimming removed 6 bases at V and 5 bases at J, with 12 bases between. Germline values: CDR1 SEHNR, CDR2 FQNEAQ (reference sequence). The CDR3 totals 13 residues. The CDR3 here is CASSQTVKDTQYF. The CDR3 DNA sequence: TGTGCCAGCAGTCAGACAGTTAAAGATACGCAGTATTTT. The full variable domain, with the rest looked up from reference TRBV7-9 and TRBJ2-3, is DTGVSQNPRHKITKRGQNVTFRCDPISEHNRLYWYRQTLGQGPEFLTYFQNEAQLEKSRLLSDRFSAERPKGSFSTLEIQRTEQGDSAMYLCASSQTVKDTQYFGPGTRLTVL.